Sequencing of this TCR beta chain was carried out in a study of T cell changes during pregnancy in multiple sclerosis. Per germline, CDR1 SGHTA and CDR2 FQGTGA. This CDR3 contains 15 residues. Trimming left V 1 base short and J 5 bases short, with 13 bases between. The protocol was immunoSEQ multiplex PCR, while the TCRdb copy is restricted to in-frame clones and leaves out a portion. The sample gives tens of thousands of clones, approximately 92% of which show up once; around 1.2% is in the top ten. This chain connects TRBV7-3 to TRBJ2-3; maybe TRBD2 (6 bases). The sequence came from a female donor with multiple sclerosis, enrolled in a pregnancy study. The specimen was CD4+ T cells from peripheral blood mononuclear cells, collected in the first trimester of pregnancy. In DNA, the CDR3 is TGTGCCAGCAGCTTAATGGGCGGGAAGGGAGATACGCAGTATTTT. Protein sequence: CASSLMGGKGDTQYF. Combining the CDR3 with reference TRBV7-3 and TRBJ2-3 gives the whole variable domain GAGVSQTPSNKVTEKGKYVELRCDPISGHTALYWYRQSLGQGPEFLIYFQGTGAADDSGLPNDRFFAVRPEGSVSTLKIQRTERGDSAVYLCASSLMGGKGDTQYFGPGTRLTVL.